The 18 T cell receptor beta chains reported below all come from one sample, sequenced in a study of blood T cell repertoires in COVID-19. Produced via immunoSEQ multiplex PCR; TCRdb's table is partial and in-frame only. The sample includes fewer than 250,000 clones, approximately 80% of them seen just once. Sequences were obtained from peripheral blood. The receptors were gathered from a woman of 80 years or more with acute or convalescent COVID-19.

This clone was seen once. This rearrangement joins TRBV7-2 to TRBJ1-5, with D perhaps matching TRBD1 (6 bases). V was shortened by 2 bases and J by 6 bases, with 17 bases between the two germline ends. The germline V gene encodes CDR1 SGHTA and CDR2 FQGNSA. The CDR3 is made up of 16 amino acids. CDR3 DNA: TGTGCCAGCAGCTTAAATCCAGGGGAAGGGGGTCAGCCCCAGCATTTT. Amino acids: CASSLNPGEGGQPQHF.

V is TRBV19 and J is TRBJ2-7, with 7 bases aligning to TRBD1. CDR1 and CDR2 from the germline V gene are LNHDA and SQIVND (reference sequence). The CDR3 sequence is 16 residues long. V trimming: 5 bases; J trimming: 2 bases; junction bases outside the gene matches: 12. The CDR3 DNA follows: TGTGCCAGTAGTCCCAAACAGGGGTACGTAACCTACGAGCAGTACTTC. It specifies CASSPKQGYVTYEQYF.

The rearrangement links TRBV5-4 to TRBJ1-4; D may be TRBD1 (6 bases). CDR3 length: 14 amino acids. Germline V gene sequence: CDR1 SGHNT, CDR2 YYREEE (reference sequence). V was cut by 0 bases and J by 8 bases, with 11 bases left in between. The CDR3: CASSLGGGREKLFF. The CDR3 nucleotides are TGTGCCAGCAGCTTGGGAGGGGGACGAGAAAAACTGTTTTTT. Based on the CDR3 plus reference TRBV5-4 and TRBJ1-4, the full variable domain is ETGVTQSPTHLIKTRGQQVTLRCSSQSGHNTVSWYQQALGQGPQFIFQYYREEENGRGNFPPRFSGLQFPNYSSELNVNALELDDSALYLCASSLGGGREKLFFGSGTQLSVL.

This clone was counted between two and nine times. V gene TRBV6-4 combines with J gene TRBJ2-3, with 11 bases aligning to TRBD2. This CDR3 is 15 amino acids long. V gave up 4 bases and J gave up 5 bases; unmatched junction bases: 5. Per the germline V gene, CDR1 is MRHNA and CDR2 is SNTAGT. CDR3 region: CASSGLAGGGDTQYF. DNA for the CDR3: TGTGCCAGCAGTGGGCTAGCGGGAGGTGGAGATACGCAGTATTTT.

The CDR3, as DNA: TGTGCCAGCAGCGCGCAAGTGAACACTGAAGCTTTCTTT. Protein: CASSAQVNTEAFF. The chain is built from TRBV3-1 (or the pseudogene TRBV3-2) and TRBJ1-1; D remains ambiguous. Germline CDR1 and CDR2: LGHDT and YNNKEL (reference sequence). Trimming shortened V by 5 bases and J by 0 bases, and 7 bases separated the two germline ends. CDR3 length equals 13 residues.

This clone has more than one count but fewer than ten. The genes are TRBV19 and TRBJ2-3; 9 nucleotides line up with TRBD2. The CDR3 contains 16 residues. Losses at the gene ends were 5 bases for V and 0 bases for J; bases not matched to a gene: 6. Germline CDR1 reads LNHDA; CDR2 reads SQIVND (reference sequence). The CDR3 spells CASSRGSGGSTDTQYF. In DNA form, the CDR3 reads TGTGCCAGTAGTCGCGGTAGCGGGGGTAGCACAGATACGCAGTATTTT.

The V call is TRBV6-2 or TRBV6-3, the J call TRBJ1-5; D possibly corresponds to TRBD1 (6 bases). V was cut by 6 bases and J by 6 bases, with 18 bases left in between. Germline V gene sequence: CDR1 MNHEY, CDR2 SVGEGT. The CDR3 length is 15 residues. Here the CDR3 DNA reads TGTGCCAGCAGCGGTTTGGCAGGGGTGAGTCAGCCCCAGCATTTT. As protein: CASSGLAGVSQPQHF.

The J gene is TRBJ2-2, the V gene TRBV9; D is possibly TRBD2 (5 bases). Between the trimmed V and J ends, which lost 3 bases and 2 bases, there was a span of 14 bases. The germline gives CDR1 SGDLS, CDR2 YYNGEE. The CDR3 totals 16 residues. In nucleotides, the CDR3 is TGTGCCAGCAGCGCGGTAGCGCTCTTAAACACCGGGGAGCTGTTTTTT. This gives the protein CASSAVALLNTGELFF.

CDR3 in DNA: TGTGCCAGCAGCTTAGGGAGGTCGTATTCACCCCTCCACTTT. This codes for CASSLGRSYSPLHF. This sequence joins TRBV7-2 and TRBJ1-6; the D is unclear. From germline, CDR1 is SGHTA and CDR2 FQGNSA. The CDR3 length is 14 residues. Trimming left V 1 base short and J 8 bases short, with 9 bases between.

Comment on this clone: The DNA is omitted, as the CDR3 cannot be located on it reliably, and the CDR3 follows TCRdb's listing. The chain recombines TRBV21-1 with TRBJ2-1; TRBD2, the table's D call, lacks a check against the DNA. TRBV21-1 represents a pseudogene. The CDR3 extends over 19 residues, inclusive of both ends. The CDR3 sequence: CASSKGFASGSIPYNEQFF.

V usage is TRBV9 and J usage is TRBJ1-3, with 8 bases that match TRBD1. Germline values: CDR1 SGDLS, CDR2 YYNGEE. Unmatched junction bases numbered 6, after V lost 4 bases and J lost 0 bases. CDR3 length: 16 amino acids. CDR3 loop: CASSPLGQDSGNTIYF. The CDR3 nucleotides read TGTGCCAGCAGCCCACTGGGACAGGACTCTGGAAACACCATATATTTT. The whole variable domain, filled in from reference TRBV9 and TRBJ1-3, reads DSGVTQTPKHLITATGQRVTLRCSPRSGDLSVYWYQQSLDQGLQFLIQYYNGEERAKGNILERFSAQQFPDLHSELNLSSLELGDSALYFCASSPLGQDSGNTIYFGEGSWLTVV.

V and J are TRBV5-1 and TRBJ2-5; the D is unclear. V gave up 0 bases and J gave up 5 bases, with 8 bases separating them. The CDR3 is made up of 13 amino acids. Germline loops: CDR1 SGHRS, CDR2 YFSETQ. The CDR3 DNA reads as TGCGCCAGCAGCTTGGGAACGCGGGAGACCCAGTACTTC. It is translated as CASSLGTRETQYF.

The chain is built from TRBV19 and TRBJ2-7; TRBD2 agrees at 12 bases. The V gene's germline CDR1 is LNHDA and CDR2 SQIVND (reference sequence). J gave up 7 bases and V 5 bases, and 6 bases lay outside the gene matches. The CDR3 extends over 14 amino acids. In DNA, the CDR3 is TGTGCCAGTAGTCTAGCGGGAGGGCCGTTTGAGCAGTACTTC. This codes for CASSLAGGPFEQYF.

The J gene is TRBJ1-4, the V gene TRBV18; TRBD1 aligns across 7 bases. This CDR3 region has 14 residues. Germline loops: CDR1 KGHSH, CDR2 LQKENI. Germline trimming cut 0 bases from V and 8 bases from J; bases unmatched to any gene: 3. CDR3 DNA: TGTGCCAGCTCACCACCAGGGGGCCAGGAAAAACTGTTTTTT. Its translation is CASSPPGGQEKLFF.

This chain joins TRBV2 and TRBJ1-5; D gene unclear. CDR1 and CDR2 (germline): SNHLY, FYNNEI. CDR3 length: 11 amino acids. Trimming left V 3 bases short and J 9 bases short, with 6 bases between. This chain's CDR3 is CASSDPGPQHF. In nucleotides, the CDR3 is TGTGCCAGCAGTGATCCCGGGCCCCAGCATTTT.

This clone was detected a few times. This chain joins TRBV10-3 and TRBJ2-1, with D possibly being TRBD2 (6 bases). Germline V lookup: CDR1 ENHRY, CDR2 SYGVKD. The CDR3 has 15 residues. V shed 6 bases and J shed 7 bases, with 19 bases lying between them. The CDR3 nucleotides are TGTGCCATCAGAAAGGACTCTCAGGAGGGAAATGAGCAGTTCTTC. It codes for CAIRKDSQEGNEQFF.

J is TRBJ2-1 and V is TRBV19, with 10 nucleotides matching TRBD1. The germline V gene has CDR1 LNHDA and CDR2 SQIVND (reference sequence). The V and J ends lost 5 bases and 8 bases, in that order; junction bases with no gene match: 6. This CDR3 region has 14 residues. In DNA form, the CDR3 reads TGTGCCAGTAGTCGACAGGGGGCTCGGGATGAGCAGTTCTTC. Translating gives CASSRQGARDEQFF. Based on the CDR3 plus reference TRBV19 and TRBJ2-1, the full variable domain is DGGITQSPKYLFRKEGQNVTLSCEQNLNHDAMYWYRQDPGQGLRLIYYSQIVNDFQKGDIAEGYSVSREKKESFPLTVTSAQKNPTAFYLCASSRQGARDEQFFGPGTRLTVL.

J is TRBJ2-2 and V is TRBV11-1, with D uncertain. Germline V CDR1 and CDR2: SGHAT, FQDESV (reference sequence). The V gene lost 3 bases and the J gene lost 7 bases, with 9 bases spanning the gap. The CDR3 is 13 amino acids. CDR3 bases: TGTGCCAGCAGCTTTGAAACGGGCGGGGAGCTGTTTTTT. Its translation is CASSFETGGELFF.